Below, 4 T cell receptor beta chains from the same sample are listed, as sequenced in a study of cytomegalovirus exposure and HLA in healthy donors. PCR involved 60 Vbeta and 13 Jbeta primers. Data came from immunoSEQ multiplex PCR; TCRdb stores just in-frame clones and leaves some out. Among 200,000 or so clones listed, more than 70% were seen once. The sequenced sample was PBMCs. The source of these receptors is a boy aged 5 to 17 in good health and CMV-seronegative.

The CDR3 loop reads CAISGAGTSAPDTQYF. The CDR3 DNA reads as TGTGCCATCAGTGGGGCCGGGACTAGTGCTCCAGATACGCAGTATTTT. The rearrangement joins TRBV10-3 to TRBJ2-3, with TRBD2 identical over 8 bases. The ends lost 4 bases at V and 4 bases at J; junction bases unmatched: 10. CDR3 length equals 16 residues. Germline loops: CDR1 ENHRY, CDR2 SYGVKD.

This rearrangement joins TRBV29-1 to TRBJ2-7, with D perhaps TRBD1 (5 bases). The V gene lost 2 bases and the J gene lost 5 bases, with 13 bases spanning the gap. In germline, CDR1 is SQVTM, CDR2 ANQGSEA. CDR3 length equals 13 residues. In nucleotides, the CDR3 is TGCAGCGTTGAATTCGGTGCGACAGACGAGCAGTACTTC. It translates to CSVEFGATDEQYF.

The chain has TRBV7-6 and TRBJ2-7; TRBD1 aligns across 9 bases. Germline V gives CDR1 SGHVS, CDR2 FNYEAQ. Unmatched junction bases numbered 6, after V lost 2 bases and J lost 7 bases. The CDR3 runs 14 residues. This chain's CDR3 is CASSLPGQGFEQYF. The DNA of the CDR3 is TGTGCCAGCAGCTTACCGGGACAGGGCTTTGAGCAGTACTTC.

V usage is TRBV2 and J usage is TRBJ2-5; 13 positions match TRBD2. In germline, CDR1 is SNHLY, CDR2 FYNNEI. The CDR3 spans 15 residues. The J segment lost 7 bases and the V segment lost 4 bases, leaving 6 bases of the junction unmatched. CDR3 DNA sequence: TGTGCCAGCAGTGGGACTAGCGGGAGTACGGGGACCCAGTACTTC. Protein sequence: CASSGTSGSTGTQYF.